The next 27 T cell receptor beta chains were all read from a single sample in a study of blood T cell repertoires in COVID-19. Sequencing used immunoSEQ multiplex PCR; TCRdb keeps in-frame clones, though not all of them. The sample records fewer than 500,000 clones, around 89% being singletons. Sequencing used peripheral blood. Receptors originate from a woman aged 25 to 39 with acute or convalescent COVID-19.

This clone occurred once. The V call is TRBV2, the J call TRBJ2-7; the D is unclear. Trimming pared 2 bases from V and 3 bases from J, leaving 8 bases between. CDR3 length: 13 amino acids. Germline CDR1 reads SNHLY; CDR2 reads FYNNEI. The CDR3, as DNA: TGTGCCAGCAGTGAATTACTCTACTACGAGCAGTACTTC. Protein product: CASSELLYYEQYF. The full variable domain, in which reference TRBV2 and TRBJ2-7 provide the parts outside the CDR3, is EPEVTQTPSHQVTQMGQEVILRCVPISNHLYFYWYRQILGQKVEFLVSFYNNEISEKSEIFDDQFSVERPDGSNFTLKIRSTKLEDSAMYFCASSELLYYEQYFGPGTRLTVT.

The V and J genes are TRBV6-5 and TRBJ1-6; 9 positions agree with TRBD1. The CDR3 sequence is 13 residues long. V gave up 6 bases and J gave up 8 bases; unmatched junction bases: 2. Germline V gene data show CDR1 as MNHEY and CDR2 as SVGAGI. CDR3 coding DNA: TGTGCCAGCAGACAGGGGGCATATTCACCCCTCCACTTT. This translates into CASRQGAYSPLHF.

The V call is TRBV4-1, the J call TRBJ1-5; perhaps TRBD1 as D (5 bases). Germline V gene lookup returns CDR1 MGHRA and CDR2 YSYEKL. Trimming removed 1 base at V and 2 bases at J, with 15 bases between. This CDR3 has 17 amino acids. The CDR3 is CASSQGSRVSGNQPQHF. In nucleotides, the CDR3 is TGCGCCAGCAGCCAAGGCTCCAGGGTGAGTGGCAATCAGCCCCAGCATTTT.

This clone showed up just once. This sequence joins TRBV5-1 and TRBJ1-2, with 7 bases that match TRBD1. Per germline, CDR1 SGHRS and CDR2 YFSETQ. CDR3 length: 15 residues. The V and J ends lost 7 bases and 7 bases, in that order; junction bases with no gene match: 16. CDR3 sequence reads: CASWGQTGTTSGYTF. CDR3 nucleotides: TGCGCCAGCTGGGGACAGACAGGGACCACGAGTGGCTACACCTTC.

The rearrangement joins TRBV2 to TRBJ2-2; 8 bases are a match to TRBD1. Germline-derived CDR1 and CDR2 are SNHLY and FYNNEI. The CDR3 extends over 14 amino acids. V was pared by 7 bases and J by 4 bases, with 5 bases of the junction left unmatched. The CDR3 nucleotides are TGTGCCAGCATGAAGGACAGGGCCACCGGGGAGCTGTTTTTT. As protein: CASMKDRATGELFF. The full variable domain, rest sourced from reference TRBV2 and TRBJ2-2, is EPEVTQTPSHQVTQMGQEVILRCVPISNHLYFYWYRQILGQKVEFLVSFYNNEISEKSEIFDDQFSVERPDGSNFTLKIRSTKLEDSAMYFCASMKDRATGELFFGEGSRLTVL.

The chain carries TRBV2 and TRBJ2-2; D is unclear. The CDR3 has 15 residues. The ends were cut back, 5 bases at V and 0 bases at J, with 10 bases in the middle. Germline-derived CDR1 and CDR2 are SNHLY and FYNNEI. The CDR3 reads CASSYLGANTGELFF. The CDR3, as DNA: TGTGCCAGCAGTTACCTGGGCGCGAACACCGGGGAGCTGTTTTTT. The full variable domain, completed using reference TRBV2 and TRBJ2-2, is EPEVTQTPSHQVTQMGQEVILRCVPISNHLYFYWYRQILGQKVEFLVSFYNNEISEKSEIFDDQFSVERPDGSNFTLKIRSTKLEDSAMYFCASSYLGANTGELFFGEGSRLTVL.

The chain recombines TRBV13 with TRBJ2-7, with D maybe TRBD2 (6 bases). The CDR3 spans 12 residues. CDR1 and CDR2 from the germline V gene are PRHDT and FYEKMQ (reference sequence). V was cut by 5 bases and J by 6 bases, with 11 bases left in between. The CDR3 here is CASSQEEGEQYF. CDR3 nucleotides: TGTGCCAGCAGCCAAGAGGAGGGCGAGCAGTACTTC.

The J gene is TRBJ2-6, the V gene TRBV9; 8 nucleotides agree with TRBD1. The CDR3 has 18 amino acids. V shed 2 bases, J shed 2 bases, and the junction held 9 bases outside the gene matches. The germline gives CDR1 SGDLS, CDR2 YYNGEE. The CDR3 here is CASSVGTGAATGANVLTF. The CDR3 DNA is TGTGCCAGCAGCGTTGGGACAGGCGCCGCGACTGGGGCCAACGTCCTGACTTTC.

This rearrangement joins TRBV28 to TRBJ1-5; possible D gene TRBD1, 5 bases. CDR3 length: 15 residues. Trimming cost V 2 bases and J 2 bases, with 10 bases left between them. Germline V gene data show CDR1 as MDHEN and CDR2 as SYDVKM. CDR3 in DNA: TGTGCCAGCAGTTTAAGCAGGGTCGGCAATCAGCCCCAGCATTTT. Protein: CASSLSRVGNQPQHF.

The chain carries TRBV24-1 and TRBJ2-1, with D maybe TRBD1 (6 bases). Deletions cut 2 bases from V and 1 base from J, with 17 bases between. The CDR3 sequence is 18 residues long. Germline CDR1 KGHDR, CDR2 SFDVKD. The CDR3 sequence: CATSDSLSTGSSYNEQFF. CDR3 bases: TGTGCCACCAGTGATTCCCTCTCAACAGGGTCTTCCTACAATGAGCAGTTCTTC.

The genes are TRBV27 and TRBJ2-1, with TRBD2 matching over 10 bases. Germline V gives CDR1 MNHEY, CDR2 SMNVEV (reference sequence). The CDR3 sequence is 15 residues long. CDR3 coding DNA: TGTGCTTCAGCCCAGCGGGGGGGATTGGTCAATGAGCAGTTCTTC. Its protein product is CASAQRGGLVNEQFF.

The chain employs TRBV6-5 and TRBJ2-1; D is undetermined. V was trimmed by 6 bases and J by 12 bases, leaving 12 bases between them. CDR1 is MNHEY and CDR2 is SVGAGI in the germline V gene. The CDR3 length is 11 residues. The CDR3 spells CASRNGLVQFF. The CDR3, as DNA: TGTGCCAGCAGGAATGGGCTTGTGCAGTTCTTC.

In its sample, this clone was seen a few times. The chain combines TRBV20-1 with TRBJ2-7; 9 bases agree with TRBD2. Per germline, CDR1 DFQATT and CDR2 SNEGSKA (reference sequence). The CDR3 runs 17 residues. The J segment lost 3 bases and the V segment lost 3 bases, leaving 15 bases of the junction unmatched. The CDR3 sequence: CSASSPGAGGRSYEQYF. The DNA for the CDR3 is TGCAGTGCTAGTTCGCCGGGGGCGGGGGGGCGAAGCTACGAGCAGTACTTC.

As DNA, the CDR3 is TGTGCCAGCAGCTTGGCCTGGGCAGGGCAGCTTTTAGAGACCCAGTACTTC. It yields the protein CASSLAWAGQLLETQYF. The chain couples TRBV5-6 to TRBJ2-5, with D perhaps TRBD1 (5 bases). Trimming cost V 0 bases and J 4 bases, with 19 bases left between them. Per germline, CDR1 SGHDT and CDR2 YYEEEE. The CDR3 extends over 17 amino acids.

Turning to this clone: This same CDR3 is encoded by further DNA sequences in the sample. This chain uses TRBV6-1 with TRBJ1-3; D gene unclear. Germline loops: CDR1 MNHNS, CDR2 SASEGT. The ends were cut back, 0 bases at V and 2 bases at J, with 5 bases in the middle. There are 14 residues in the CDR3. The CDR3 coding sequence is TGTGCCAGCAGTGAAGCCGGGACTGGAAACACCATATATTTT. Translation gives CASSEAGTGNTIYF.

This clone was recorded once. The J gene is TRBJ2-3, the V gene TRBV3-1 (or the pseudogene TRBV3-2); TRBD2 agrees at 10 bases. Germline CDR1 LGHDT, CDR2 YNNKEL (reference sequence). The CDR3 runs 17 residues. V was pared by 1 base and J by 8 bases, with 12 bases of the junction left unmatched. The CDR3 coding sequence is TGTGCCAGCAGCCAAGGGCGAGCGGGGGGGCTTCTTGGTACGCAGTATTTT. It codes for CASSQGRAGGLLGTQYF.

The chain combines TRBV7-9 with TRBJ1-2; 8 bases agree with TRBD1. This CDR3 is built from 14 residues. Germline CDR1 and CDR2: SEHNR and FQNEAQ (reference sequence). Trimming took 5 bases from V and 4 from J; bases not matched to a gene: 6. CDR3 sequence reads: CASSRPTGAYGYTF. The DNA of the CDR3 is TGTGCCAGCAGCCGCCCGACAGGGGCCTATGGCTACACCTTC.

This chain joins TRBV18 and TRBJ2-3; 10 nucleotides agree with TRBD2. The CDR3 is made up of 15 amino acids. In germline, CDR1 is KGHSH, CDR2 LQKENI. The V and J ends lost 2 bases and 4 bases, in that order; junction bases with no gene match: 3. The CDR3: CASSPSGGVPDTQYF. The DNA for the CDR3 is TGTGCCAGCTCACCAAGCGGGGGGGTCCCAGATACGCAGTATTTT.

V gene TRBV28 combines with J gene TRBJ1-1; 12 bases match TRBD1. Trimming took 7 bases from V and 3 from J; bases not matched to a gene: 12. Germline V gene data show CDR1 as MDHEN and CDR2 as SYDVKM. The CDR3 totals 17 residues. CDR3 bases: TGTGCCAGCATCGACGGGACAGGGGGCAGAAAGGACACTGAAGCTTTCTTT. Translating gives CASIDGTGGRKDTEAFF.

The chain has TRBV5-1 and TRBJ1-6; D call uncertain. The CDR3 consists of 14 residues. Per the germline V gene, CDR1 is SGHRS and CDR2 is YFSETQ. The germline V and J ends were trimmed by 0 bases and 5 bases, with 6 bases remaining between them. DNA for the CDR3: TGCGCCAGCAGCTTGGTAGGAGATAATTCACCCCTCCACTTT. Amino acids: CASSLVGDNSPLHF.

DNA for the CDR3: TGTGCCAGCAGTTACCATACAGGGGCGGTACGGGAGACCCAGTACTTC. This gives the protein CASSYHTGAVRETQYF. V is TRBV6-2 or TRBV6-3 and J is TRBJ2-5; 7 nucleotides match TRBD1. Trimming at V came to 2 bases and at J to 5 bases, leaving 11 bases not matched to a gene. In germline, CDR1 is MNHEY, CDR2 SVGEGT. The CDR3 has 16 amino acids.

This rearrangement joins TRBV24-1 to TRBJ2-5; 8 bases align to TRBD1. Germline V gene lookup returns CDR1 KGHDR and CDR2 SFDVKD. Trimming removed 2 bases from V and 8 bases from J; junction bases left unmatched: 9. There are 15 residues in the CDR3. DNA of the CDR3: TGTGCCACCAGTGATTCCCCGGACAGGGAGCAAACCCAGTACTTC. Translated: CATSDSPDREQTQYF.

This chain uses TRBV5-4 with TRBJ1-1, with D possibly matching TRBD1 (5 bases). The CDR3 has 14 residues. From germline, CDR1 is SGHNT and CDR2 YYREEE (reference sequence). V was pared by 0 bases and J by 1 base, with 7 bases between. This chain's CDR3 is CASSLADRNTEAFF. Here the CDR3 DNA reads TGTGCCAGCAGCTTGGCCGACAGGAACACTGAAGCTTTCTTT.

This chain connects TRBV9 to TRBJ1-1; D remains unclear. Germline values: CDR1 SGDLS, CDR2 YYNGEE. The CDR3 is 16 residues long. The ends were cut back, 3 bases at V and 4 bases at J, with 19 bases in the middle. DNA for the CDR3: TGTGCCAGCAGCGCCCTCAAAGCGGCGCCGACCACTGAAGCTTTCTTT. It codes for CASSALKAAPTTEAFF.

The chain carries TRBV18 and TRBJ2-7; 10 positions agree with TRBD1. Germline trimming cut 0 bases from V and 3 bases from J; bases unmatched to any gene: 5. This CDR3 has 16 amino acids. The V gene's germline CDR1 is KGHSH and CDR2 LQKENI. This CDR3 reads CASSPPGQGYNYEQYF. The DNA for the CDR3 is TGTGCCAGCTCACCACCGGGACAGGGGTATAACTACGAGCAGTACTTC.

The chain carries TRBV7-3 and TRBJ1-2; a weak D match, TRBD1 (5 bases). This CDR3 contains 16 residues. CDR1 and CDR2 from the germline V gene are SGHTA and FQGTGA. V lost 5 bases and J lost 3, with 19 bases in between. As DNA, the CDR3 is TGTGCCAGCAGCCCCAACGGCGCCTGGGACTACTATGGCTACACCTTC. Residues: CASSPNGAWDYYGYTF.

This chain uses TRBV6-1 with TRBJ1-2; D gene uncertain. Per the germline V gene, CDR1 is MNHNS and CDR2 is SASEGT. This CDR3 region has 15 residues. V was trimmed by 3 bases and J by 6 bases, leaving 17 bases between them. CDR3 DNA sequence: TGTGCCAGCAGTGAGACCGAGTACCCGAGGAATGGCTACACCTTC. Protein: CASSETEYPRNGYTF.